Listed here is a single T cell receptor (beta chain). From germline, CDR1 is DFQATT and CDR2 SNEGSKA (reference sequence). The CDR3 sequence is 12 residues long. Trimming took off 0 bases at V and 0 bases at J, with 2 bases between the two ends. A J-beta primer mix and a sample-barcoded 5' primer were used in a second PCR of roughly 6 to 11 cycles. Every sample gave at least 2.5 million paired-end reads containing CDR3. TCRdb re-derived calls from the 5' RACE reads in MiXCR, one entry per CDR3 protein. Of about 380,000 distinct CDR3 sequences detected, roughly half appear once; the ten largest clones hold around 50%. The record originates from a study of blood T cells in healthy people across ages. Each sample used at least 6.5 million PBMCs.

The sequenced sample was blood. This receptor was taken from a man aged 60 to 75 in good health. The rearrangement uses TRBV20-1 and TRBJ1-2, with D uncertain. The CDR3 DNA sequence: TGCAGTGCTAGAGAGGCTAACTATGGCTACACCTTC. It is translated as CSAREANYGYTF.